This T cell receptor (beta chain) is from a study of technical replicates of blood from a handful of donors. V was pared by 1 base and J by 0 bases, with 7 bases between. Germline values: CDR1 MNHEY, CDR2 SMNVEV (reference sequence). The CDR3 runs to 16 residues. The assay was immunoSEQ multiplex PCR, and TCRdb's table has in-frame clones only and misses some. The table records over 65,000 clones, 85% to 95% of them present only once. The sequencing input was T cells isolated from PBMCs. This receptor was taken from a human donor in good health. The chain joins TRBV27 to TRBJ2-6, with D hard to call. The CDR3 DNA reads as TGTGCCAGCAGTTTATTCTCGGGCTCTGGGGCCAACGTCCTGACTTTC. It codes for CASSLFSGSGANVLTF.